These T cell receptor beta chains were read from a single sample in a study of PD-1 and CTLA-4 blockade in melanoma. The method was immunoSEQ multiplex PCR; TCRdb's version includes in-frame clones alone and lacks a portion of them. The sample includes around 21,000 clones, 88% of them seen just once. The specimen comprised CD8+ T cells from peripheral blood, sampled before anti-PD-1 treatment. All receptors come from a human donor with melanoma. Each CDR3 is given with its conserved first and last residue. The D gene is left open where the match is weak. The size entry is marked missing in some rows and otherwise reads once, few, many or a size class.

DNA	CDR3	D	V	J	size	length
TGTGCCAGCAGTTTGGCGGACAGGGCCGGGGAGCTGTTTTTT	CASSLADRAGELFF	TRBD1	TRBV28	TRBJ2-2	.	14
TGTGCCAGCAGCTGGACTCCCGGAGGCGAGCAGTTCTTC	CASSWTPGGEQFF	.	TRBV6-5	TRBJ2-1	.	13
TGTGCCAGCAGTGAAGCGCTTTTACGAGTTCAGGGGGACATTCAGTACTTC	CASSEALLRVQGDIQYF	TRBD1	TRBV2	TRBJ2-4	.	17
TGTGCCAGCAGTAAGGGCACAGATACGCAGTATTTT	CASSKGTDTQYF	.	TRBV6-5	TRBJ2-3	.	12
TGTGCCAGCAGTTACAACAGACTGCCGACAGATACGCAGTATTTT	CASSYNRLPTDTQYF	.	TRBV6-5	TRBJ2-3	.	15
TGTGCCAGCAGCTTATGGCCCAACACCGGGGAGCTGTTTTTT	CASSLWPNTGELFF	.	TRBV7-3	TRBJ2-2	.	14
TGTGCCTGGAGTGTACAGGGGGCGGGTGGCTACACCTTC	CAWSVQGAGGYTF	TRBD1	TRBV30	TRBJ1-2	once	13
TGTGCCAGCAGCCAAGTCGCGGACATCCCCGACAATGAGCAGTTCTTC	CASSQVADIPDNEQFF	.	TRBV4-2	TRBJ2-1	.	16
TGTGCCAGCAGTTCGGGACATACCATCTACGAGCAGTACTTC	CASSSGHTIYEQYF	.	TRBV27	TRBJ2-7	.	14
TGTGCCACCAGTGACCCGTGGAACTATGGCTACACCTTC	CATSDPWNYGYTF	.	TRBV24-1	TRBJ1-2	.	13